What follows are 5 T cell receptor beta chains derived from one specimen sequenced in a study of OX40 agonist ivuxolimab in advanced cancers. Clones were read by immunoSEQ multiplex PCR, and TCRdb kept only the in-frame ones, dropping some. The sample carries about 76,000 clones, around nine tenths recorded once. The source was CD4+ or CD8+ T cells sorted from blood, collected in a trial of the OX40 agonist ivuxolimab. These receptors were taken from an adult with an advanced solid tumor such as melanoma, head and neck, liver or kidney cancer.

The genes are TRBV7-3 and TRBJ1-1; no reliable D call. The germline gives CDR1 SGHTA, CDR2 FQGTGA. The CDR3 totals 13 residues. Between the trimmed V and J ends, which lost 5 bases and 1 base, there was a span of 8 bases. The CDR3, as DNA: TGTGCCAGCAGCGAGCAGGAGAACACTGAAGCTTTCTTT. It encodes CASSEQENTEAFF.

The chain combines TRBV7-2 with TRBJ2-5; D might be TRBD2 (5 bases). V was shortened by 3 bases and J by 5 bases, with 10 bases between the two germline ends. This CDR3 is 13 amino acids long. From germline, CDR1 is SGHTA and CDR2 FQGNSA. CDR3 nucleotide sequence: TGTGCCAGCAGCTTTGGACGAGGGGAGACCCAGTACTTC. Translation gives CASSFGRGETQYF. The variable domain in full, with the rest retrieved from reference TRBV7-2 and TRBJ2-5, is GAGVSQSPSNKVTEKGKDVELRCDPISGHTALYWYRQSLGQGLEFLIYFQGNSAPDKSGLPSDRFSAERTGGSVSTLTIQRTQQEDSAVYLCASSFGRGETQYFGPGTRLLVL.

The gene calls are TRBV6-1 and TRBJ2-3, with TRBD2 matching over 14 bases. The CDR3 is made up of 16 amino acids. Germline V gives CDR1 MNHNS, CDR2 SASEGT. Germline trimming cut 3 bases from V and 6 bases from J; bases unmatched to any gene: 5. CDR3 in amino acids: CASSDGTSGGWDTQYF. The CDR3 DNA reads as TGTGCCAGCAGTGACGGGACTAGCGGGGGTTGGGATACGCAGTATTTT.

The chain uses TRBV18 and TRBJ1-1; 7 nucleotides agree with TRBD1. V lost 3 bases to trimming and J lost 3 bases; unmatched junction nucleotides: 4. CDR1 and CDR2 (germline): KGHSH, LQKENI. The CDR3 sequence is 14 residues long. CDR3 amino acids: CASSPRGEDTEAFF. The DNA of the CDR3 is TGTGCCAGCTCACCCAGGGGGGAGGACACTGAAGCTTTCTTT. The full variable domain, in which reference TRBV18 and TRBJ1-1 provide the parts outside the CDR3, is NAGVMQNPRHLVRRRGQEARLRCSPMKGHSHVYWYRQLPEEGLKFMVYLQKENIIDESGMPKERFSAEFPKEGPSILRIQQVVRGDSAAYFCASSPRGEDTEAFFGQGTRLTVV.

Turning to this clone: Other DNA sequences in the sample encode the same CDR3. The chain couples TRBV11-2 to TRBJ1-3; D remains unclear. V lost 6 bases and J lost 3, with 9 bases in between. Looked up from germline, CDR1 is SGHAT and CDR2 is FQNNGV. The CDR3 is 13 residues long. The CDR3 region has the DNA TGTGCCAGCAGTACGGGGAGTGGAAACACCATATATTTT. This gives the protein CASSTGSGNTIYF.